These T cell receptor beta chains were read from a single sample in a study of CD8 T cells in Susac syndrome. One entry per CDR3 protein, called by TCRdb with MiXCR from the immunoSEQ multiplex PCR reads. Of about 210,000 distinct CDR3 sequences detected, approximately 95% appear once; the ten largest clones hold approximately 0.082%. Sequencing input: CD4+ T cells from PBMCs. Receptors were obtained from a human donor with multiple sclerosis. The CDR3 runs from the conserved cysteine through the conserved F or W. A D gene is named only where the DNA matches it firmly. Clone sizes are given selectively: once, few, many, or a class where the clone is expanded.

len	d_gene	abundance	j_gene	v_gene	CDR3nt	CDR3aa
13	TRBD1	NA	TRBJ1-2	TRBV30	TGTGCCGGCCACAGGGGGGAAAACTATGGCTACACCTTC	CAGHRGENYGYTF
13	NA	NA	TRBJ1-3	TRBV9	TGTGCCAGCAGCGAGGGGGTGGAAAACACCATATATTTT	CASSEGVENTIYF
13	NA	NA	TRBJ1-1	TRBV20-1	TGCAGTGCTAGACCGGGGATTGGCACTGAAGCTTTCTTT	CSARPGIGTEAFF
15	TRBD1	NA	TRBJ1-1	TRBV7-9	TGTGCCAGCAGCCCCTCGACAGGGTTTGGCACTGAAGCTTTCTTT	CASSPSTGFGTEAFF
13	TRBD1	NA	TRBJ1-1	TRBV29-1	TGCAGCGTGGGGACAGGGGGCCACACTGAAGCTTTCTTT	CSVGTGGHTEAFF
16	TRBD2	few	TRBJ2-3	TRBV7-2	TGTGCCAGCAGCTTAGTAGCGGGGGGCCGCACAGATACGCAGTATTTT	CASSLVAGGRTDTQYF
15	TRBD2	NA	TRBJ2-3	TRBV20-1	TGCAGTGCCCCGCCCCTAGCGGTCAGCACAGATACGCAGTATTTT	CSAPPLAVSTDTQYF
11	NA	NA	TRBJ2-5	TRBV15	TGTGCCACCAGCAGAAAAGAGACCCAGTACTTC	CATSRKETQYF
15	NA	NA	TRBJ2-3	TRBV3-1	TGTGCCAGCAGCCATCTCGGACTTGGCACAGATACGCAGTATTTT	CASSHLGLGTDTQYF
14	TRBD2	once	TRBJ2-5	TRBV15	TGTGCCACCAGTAACGGGGGGAAGAGAGAGACCCAGTACTTC	CATSNGGKRETQYF
13	TRBD1	NA	TRBJ1-2	TRBV25-1	TGTGCCAGCAGTGTGGGACAGAGCTATGGCTACACCTTC	CASSVGQSYGYTF
14	TRBD2	NA	TRBJ2-7	TRBV7-2	TGTGCCAGCAGCTTCCTAGCGGCCTCCTACGAGCAGTACTTC	CASSFLAASYEQYF
15	NA	once	TRBJ2-4	TRBV30	TGTGCCTGGACGGGCGGGGACCTAGCCAAAAACATTCAGTACTTC	CAWTGGDLAKNIQYF
15	NA	NA	TRBJ2-6	TRBV7-3	TGTGCCAGCAGCTTGGAGGGGGCTGGGGCCAACGTCCTGACTTTC	CASSLEGAGANVLTF
13	TRBD1	NA	TRBJ2-1	TRBV11-2	TGTGCCAGCGGCGTCGACAGGGGAAGTGAGCAGTTCTTC	CASGVDRGSEQFF
18	NA	NA	TRBJ1-2	TRBV13	TGTGCCAGCAGCTACACCGGGACAAGAGGGCTAGGAGACTATGGCTACACCTTC	CASSYTGTRGLGDYGYTF
12	NA	NA	TRBJ2-7	TRBV2	TGTGCCAGCAGTGGAGTAAACATCGAGCAGTACTTC	CASSGVNIEQYF
13	NA	NA	TRBJ1-5	TRBV30	TGTGCCTGGAGTGTACAAAGGGACCAGCCCCAGCATTTT	CAWSVQRDQPQHF
15	TRBD1	NA	TRBJ2-7	TRBV19	TGTGCCAGTAGTATAGAAGCGGACAGGGGCTACGAGCAGTACTTC	CASSIEADRGYEQYF
13	NA	NA	TRBJ1-4	TRBV10-3	TGTGCCATCACCCCCGACTCCAATGAAAAACTGTTTTTT	CAITPDSNEKLFF
12	NA	NA	TRBJ2-1	TRBV29-1	TGCAGCGTTGGACAGCTCATCAATGAGCAGTTCTTC	CSVGQLINEQFF
13	NA	few	TRBJ1-2	TRBV7-6	TGTGCCAGCAGCAGGGCTTCTAACTATGGCTACACCTTC	CASSRASNYGYTF
12	NA	once	TRBJ1-3	TRBV3-1	TGTGCCAGCAGCCAAAAACGAAACACCATATATTTT	CASSQKRNTIYF
17	TRBD1	NA	TRBJ2-6	TRBV3-1	TGTGCCAGCAGCCAAGGGACAGGGACGTCTGGGGCCAACGTCCTGACTTTC	CASSQGTGTSGANVLTF
16	NA	once	TRBJ1-3	TRBV7-9	TGTGCCAGCAGCCACGAGGCCGGGGCGCCGGGAAACACCATATATTTT	CASSHEAGAPGNTIYF
14	NA	NA	TRBJ2-1	TRBV7-9	TGTGCCAGCTTGAGGGGGGACACCTACAATGAGCAGTTCTTC	CASLRGDTYNEQFF
17	NA	NA	TRBJ1-2	TRBV6-5	TGTGCCAGCAGTCACCCTGTGGAGGGAACGATTGACTATGGCTACACCTTC	CASSHPVEGTIDYGYTF
14	NA	NA	TRBJ2-2	TRBV30	TGTGCCTGGTCTCAGACAGGGAGGACCGGGGAGCTGTTTTTT	CAWSQTGRTGELFF
17	TRBD2	NA	TRBJ2-7	TRBV2	TGTGCCAGCAGAAAACAGACTAGCGGGATCAGGTCATACGAGCAGTACTTC	CASRKQTSGIRSYEQYF
15	NA	NA	TRBJ1-5	TRBV4-1	TGCGCCAGCAGCCAACAGTTTATGGAAGATCAGCCCCAGCATTTT	CASSQQFMEDQPQHF
15	NA	NA	TRBJ1-5	TRBV2	TGTGCCAGCAGTGACTCGAGTACCATCACACAACCCCAGCATTTT	CASSDSSTITQPQHF
15	NA	NA	TRBJ2-5	TRBV30	TGTGCCTGGAGTGTGGCGGGGCGGATCCAAGAGACCCAGTACTTC	CAWSVAGRIQETQYF
13	NA	NA	TRBJ1-2	TRBV29-1	TGCAGCGTTGAAGGGGTAGCTAACTATGGCTACACCTTC	CSVEGVANYGYTF
13	NA	NA	TRBJ2-1	TRBV5-1	TGCGCCAGCAGCTCGCCGGGGAACAATGAGCAGTTCTTC	CASSSPGNNEQFF
15	TRBD1	NA	TRBJ1-4	TRBV12-3/TRBV12-4	TGTGCCAGCAGTCTGAGGGGGCGCAATAATGAAAAACTGTTTTTT	CASSLRGRNNEKLFF
13	NA	few	TRBJ1-1	TRBV12-3/TRBV12-4	TGTGCTAGCAGCTTAGGAGAAAACACTGAAGCTTTCTTT	CASSLGENTEAFF
14	NA	NA	TRBJ2-4	TRBV7-2	TGTGCCAGCAGCCCTCCTTGGTCGTATAACATTCAGTACTTC	CASSPPWSYNIQYF
13	NA	NA	TRBJ1-1	TRBV29-1	TGCAGCGTTGAGGGACCGGAGAACACTGAAGCTTTCTTT	CSVEGPENTEAFF
15	NA	few	TRBJ2-7	TRBV6-1	TGTGCCAGCACCTCAGGGAGAGGTGAAACTACGAAGCAGTACTTC	CASTSGRGETTKQYF
14	NA	NA	TRBJ1-6	TRBV20-1	TGCAGTGCTCCACGGGAGGGGAAAAATTCACCCCTCCACTTT	CSAPREGKNSPLHF
14	NA	NA	TRBJ2-3	TRBV30	TGTGCCTGGGGTCCCAGGGGGGGATGGGATACGCAGTATTTT	CAWGPRGGWDTQYF
13	NA	NA	TRBJ2-7	TRBV15	TGTGCCACCAGCAAGGACCTTTCCTACGAGCAGTACTTC	CATSKDLSYEQYF
13	NA	NA	TRBJ1-1	TRBV7-9	TGTGCCAGCAGCTTCCGGGGAGGTTCGGCCGCTTTCTTT	CASSFRGGSAAFF
13	NA	NA	TRBJ2-4	TRBV12-3/TRBV12-4	TGTGCCAGCAGTTTTCTGGGTTCGAACATTCAGTACTTC	CASSFLGSNIQYF
12	NA	NA	TRBJ1-2	TRBV20-1	TGCAGTGCTAGGGAGGCGCCCGATGGCTACACCTTC	CSAREAPDGYTF
16	NA	NA	TRBJ2-4	TRBV15	TGTGCCACCAGCAGAGTGGTGAACGCCGGGGGAAACATTCAGTACTTC	CATSRVVNAGGNIQYF
16	TRBD1	NA	TRBJ2-3	TRBV18	TGTGCCAGCTCGCCCGACAGGGGTAGTTGGACAGATACGCAGTATTTT	CASSPDRGSWTDTQYF
16	NA	NA	TRBJ2-5	TRBV20-1	TGCAGTGCTAATAACCCTAAAGGGAGCCACCAAGAGACCCAGTACTTC	CSANNPKGSHQETQYF